The rows below give T cell receptor beta chains drawn from one sample of a study of graft-versus-host responses after intestinal transplantation. The data were produced by immunoSEQ multiplex PCR, yet TCRdb's version contains in-frame clones alone and is incomplete. The table records more than 85,000 clones, just over 90% of them present only once. Their specific antigens are unknown. The starting material was unstimulated CD8+ T cells sorted from spleen or lymph node cells, obtained before intestinal transplant. The receptors shown here come from a human donor who received an intestinal transplant. The CDR3 runs from the conserved cysteine through the conserved F or W. A D gene is named only where the DNA matches it firmly. For some rows the clone size is stated as once, few or many, or as a class when expanded; others skip it.

TRBV13	TRBJ2-5	-	-	CASSPRTELQETQYF	TGTGCCAGCAGCCCCCGGACAGAGCTTCAAGAGACCCAGTACTTC
TRBV9	TRBJ1-2	-	-	CASSGTPSGGYGYTF	TGTGCCAGCAGTGGTACCCCCTCCGGAGGCTATGGCTACACCTTC
TRBV19	TRBJ1-3	-	-	CASSGGFGNTIYF	TGTGCCTCGTCGGGAGGGTTTGGAAACACCATATATTTT
TRBV28	TRBJ2-5	TRBD2	-	CASSLTPSGGPRETQYF	TGTGCCAGCAGTTTAACGCCTAGCGGGGGCCCCCGGGAGACCCAGTACTTC
TRBV19	TRBJ1-3	-	-	CASSTGDSGNTIYF	TGTGCCAGTAGTACAGGGGACTCTGGAAACACCATATATTTT
TRBV25-1	TRBJ1-1	TRBD1	-	CASRTGGAAEAFF	TGTGCCAGCAGGACAGGGGGCGCCGCTGAAGCTTTCTTT
TRBV13	TRBJ2-7	-	-	CASSLASEQYF	TGTGCCAGCAGCTTAGCTTCCGAGCAGTACTTC
TRBV6-6	TRBJ2-3	TRBD2	-	CASSSQTSGGSDTQYF	TGTGCCAGCAGTTCCCAGACTAGCGGGGGGTCAGATACGCAGTATTTT
TRBV7-2	TRBJ2-7	TRBD1	-	CASSSDRGTYEQYF	TGTGCCAGCAGCTCGGACAGGGGAACCTACGAGCAGTACTTC
TRBV7-8	TRBJ1-1	TRBD1	-	CASSAPDREVAFF	TGTGCCAGCAGCGCCCCGGACAGGGAGGTGGCTTTCTTT
TRBV18	TRBJ2-3	TRBD2	-	CASSPRTSGGSSTDTQYF	TGTGCCAGCTCACCTAGGACTAGCGGGGGGTCCAGCACAGATACGCAGTATTTT
TRBV29-1	TRBJ2-2	TRBD1	-	CSVEGAEYTGELFF	TGCAGCGTCGAGGGGGCGGAATATACCGGGGAGCTGTTTTTT
TRBV30	TRBJ2-3	TRBD2	-	CAWTLSGGTDTQYF	TGTGCCTGGACTCTCAGCGGGGGTACAGATACGCAGTATTTT
TRBV7-2	TRBJ2-7	TRBD2	-	CASRRAGGDEQYF	TGTGCCAGCAGACGAGCGGGGGGCGACGAGCAGTACTTC
TRBV7-9	TRBJ2-7	TRBD1	once	CASSSGTAGYEQYF	TGTGCCAGCAGCTCCGGGACAGCCGGATACGAGCAGTACTTC
TRBV5-1	TRBJ2-7	TRBD1	-	CASSSGTGKRLSYEQYF	TGCGCCAGCAGCTCCGGGACAGGGAAAAGATTATCGTACGAGCAGTACTTC
TRBV27	TRBJ2-3	-	-	CASSRGGETDTQYF	TGTGCCAGCAGTCGGGGCGGGGAGACAGATACGCAGTATTTT
TRBV29-1	TRBJ1-2	-	once	CSARDIYGYTF	TGCAGCGCGCGGGATATCTATGGCTACACCTTC
TRBV7-2	TRBJ1-2	-	-	CASSLGGPNYGYTF	TGTGCCAGCAGCTTAGGAGGCCCTAACTATGGCTACACCTTC
TRBV6-1	TRBJ1-6	-	-	CASSESDYNSPLHF	TGTGCCAGCAGTGAATCAGACTATAATTCACCCCTCCACTTT
TRBV6-6	TRBJ2-1	-	-	CASSYHPGNNEQFF	TGTGCCAGCAGTTATCATCCGGGGAACAATGAGCAGTTCTTC
TRBV11-2	TRBJ2-2	TRBD2	-	CASSLGVAGGLNTGELFF	TGTGCCAGCAGCTTAGGGGTAGCGGGGGGACTTAACACCGGGGAGCTGTTTTTT
TRBV7-6	TRBJ2-7	-	-	CASSLYGVQYEQYF	TGTGCCAGCAGCTTATACGGGGTTCAGTACGAGCAGTACTTC
TRBV27	TRBJ2-3	TRBD2	-	CASSPGPGSGDSTDTQYF	TGTGCCAGCAGTCCAGGACCCGGTAGCGGGGATAGCACAGATACGCAGTATTTT
TRBV15	TRBJ2-1	-	-	CATSRDGGINEQFF	TGTGCCACCAGCAGAGATGGAGGGATCAATGAGCAGTTCTTC
TRBV11-2	TRBJ2-7	TRBD1	-	CASSLDLDREIYEQYF	TGTGCCAGCAGCTTAGATCTCGACAGGGAAATCTACGAGCAGTACTTC
TRBV30	TRBJ2-1	TRBD2	once	CAWTTSGGYNEQFF	TGTGCCTGGACTACTAGCGGGGGGTACAATGAGCAGTTCTTC
TRBV19	TRBJ1-2	TRBD1	-	CASSIGPGTGDNYGYTF	TGTGCCAGTAGTATAGGGCCCGGGACAGGGGACAACTATGGCTACACCTTC
TRBV4-1	TRBJ1-1	-	-	CASSPPAGGNTEAFF	TGCGCCAGCAGCCCCCCAGCCGGGGGGAACACTGAAGCTTTCTTT
TRBV27	TRBJ1-6	-	-	CASSSNPSNSPLHF	TGTGCCAGCAGTTCAAACCCGAGTAATTCACCCCTCCACTTT
TRBV10-2	TRBJ1-2	-	few	CASSDAGNYGYTF	TGCGCCAGCAGTGATGCAGGGAACTATGGCTACACCTTC
TRBV6-5	TRBJ1-2	TRBD1	-	CATGQGVNYGYTF	TGTGCCACCGGACAGGGTGTTAACTATGGCTACACCTTC
TRBV5-5	TRBJ2-3	TRBD2	-	CASSAGLAGNW	TGTGCCAGCAGCGCCGGACTAGCGGGCAATTGG
TRBV6-5	TRBJ1-1	-	-	CASQLSGGNTEAFF	TGTGCCAGCCAGCTATCTGGAGGAAACACTGAAGCTTTCTTT
TRBV7-9	TRBJ1-6	-	few	CASSVRVSPLHF	TGTGCCAGCAGCGTCAGGGTTTCACCCCTCCACTTT
TRBV4-3	TRBJ2-3	-	-	CASSQDTDTDTQYF	TGCGCCAGCAGCCAAGATACAGACACAGATACGCAGTATTTT
TRBV27	TRBJ2-7	TRBD1	once	CASSRTGIYEQYF	TGTGCCAGCAGTCGGACAGGGATCTACGAGCAGTACTTC
TRBV5-6	TRBJ2-1	-	once	CASSLGSSYNEQFF	TGTGCCAGCAGTTTAGGGAGCTCCTACAATGAGCAGTTCTTC
TRBV6-6	TRBJ1-1	-	-	CASSYSGGTEAFF	TGTGCCAGCAGTTACTCGGGGGGGACTGAAGCTTTCTTT
TRBV11-3	TRBJ2-5	TRBD2	-	CASSLETSGEETQYF	TGTGCCAGCAGCTTAGAGACTAGCGGGGAAGAGACCCAGTACTTC
TRBV6-5	TRBJ2-1	-	few	CASGGAGNEQFF	TGTGCCAGCGGGGGGGCTGGGAATGAGCAGTTCTTC
TRBV11-3	TRBJ2-7	-	once	CASSLGSSYEQYF	TGTGCCAGCAGCTTAGGGAGCTCCTACGAGCAGTACTTC
TRBV7-9	TRBJ2-6	-	-	CASSRTRGDSGANVLTF	TGTGCCAGCAGCCGAACTAGAGGTGACTCTGGGGCCAACGTCCTGACTTTC
TRBV4-3	TRBJ2-6	TRBD1	-	CASSQGTGDGANVLTF	TGCGCCAGCAGCCAAGGTACAGGGGATGGGGCCAACGTCCTGACTTTC
TRBV11-2	TRBJ2-7	-	once	CASSLGQGGAYEQYF	TGTGCCAGCAGCTTAGGTCAGGGAGGTGCCTACGAGCAGTACTTC
TRBV5-4	TRBJ2-4	-	-	CASSLGQGGIQYF	TGTGCCAGCAGCTTGGGGCAGGGAGGCATTCAGTACTTC